The rows below give T cell receptor beta chains drawn from one sample of a study of technical replicates of blood from a handful of donors. The method was immunoSEQ multiplex PCR; TCRdb's version includes in-frame clones alone and lacks a portion of them. Counted here are some 70,000 clones, 95% to 96% occurring once; the ten biggest clones make up roughly 0.24%. Specimen: T cells isolated from PBMCs. Receptor source: a human donor in good health. The CDR3 runs from the conserved cysteine through the conserved F or W. D genes are given only for firm matches. Rows give clone size only sometimes, using once, few, many, or a class for an expanded clone.

d_gene: .; v_gene: TRBV1; j_gene: TRBJ2-1; abundance: .; CDR3nt: TGCACCAGCAGCCAAAACCTACCCTATCATAGCGGGACCAGCTCCTACAATGAGCAGTTCTTC; CDR3aa: CTSSQNLPYHSGTSSYNEQFF
d_gene: .; v_gene: TRBV29-1; j_gene: TRBJ2-7; abundance: .; CDR3nt: TGCAGCGTTAGTTGTCGACCTCAGGGGAACTACGAGCAGTACTTC; CDR3aa: CSVSCRPQGNYEQYF
d_gene: .; v_gene: TRBV6-1; j_gene: TRBJ2-7; abundance: .; CDR3nt: TGTGCCAGCAGTGTTGATACGGCCTACGAGCAGTACTTC; CDR3aa: CASSVDTAYEQYF
d_gene: .; v_gene: TRBV9; j_gene: TRBJ1-2; abundance: .; CDR3nt: TGTGCCAGCAGCGTAGTGTCAGGAAACTATGGCTACACCTTC; CDR3aa: CASSVVSGNYGYTF
d_gene: TRBD2; v_gene: TRBV27; j_gene: TRBJ2-2; abundance: .; CDR3nt: TGTGCCAGCAGCCTGACTAGCGGGAGAACCGGGGAGCTGTTTTTT; CDR3aa: CASSLTSGRTGELFF
d_gene: TRBD2; v_gene: TRBV5-1; j_gene: TRBJ2-1; abundance: .; CDR3nt: TGCGCCAGCAGCTCAGGGACTAGCGCTAACTCCTACAATGAGCAGTTCTTC; CDR3aa: CASSSGTSANSYNEQFF
d_gene: TRBD2; v_gene: TRBV5-6; j_gene: TRBJ2-7; abundance: .; CDR3nt: TGTGCCACTTCGGGACTAGCGGGAGCGGGCTACGAGCAGTACTTC; CDR3aa: CATSGLAGAGYEQYF
d_gene: TRBD1; v_gene: TRBV6-1; j_gene: TRBJ2-3; abundance: .; CDR3nt: TGTGCCAGCAGTGGAGCAGGGGGCCTGTCAGATACGCAGTATTTT; CDR3aa: CASSGAGGLSDTQYF
d_gene: .; v_gene: TRBV6-4; j_gene: TRBJ2-7; abundance: .; CDR3nt: TGTGCCAGCAGCGTCAACCGGGACACGGAGCAGTACTTC; CDR3aa: CASSVNRDTEQYF
d_gene: .; v_gene: TRBV13; j_gene: TRBJ1-2; abundance: .; CDR3nt: TGTGCCAGCAGCATGAACAGGGCGGGGGACTATGGCTACACCTTC; CDR3aa: CASSMNRAGDYGYTF
d_gene: .; v_gene: TRBV5-4; j_gene: TRBJ1-1; abundance: .; CDR3nt: TGTGCCAGCACCAGGACGGGGGACACTGAAGCTTTCTTT; CDR3aa: CASTRTGDTEAFF
d_gene: TRBD2; v_gene: TRBV10-3; j_gene: TRBJ2-1; abundance: once; CDR3nt: TGTGCCATCAGTGACACCCTAGCGGGGTACAATGAGCAGTTCTTC; CDR3aa: CAISDTLAGYNEQFF
d_gene: .; v_gene: TRBV28; j_gene: TRBJ2-3; abundance: .; CDR3nt: TGTGCCAGCAGTTTAGGGGCGACAGGCACAGATACGCAGTATTTT; CDR3aa: CASSLGATGTDTQYF
d_gene: .; v_gene: TRBV5-1; j_gene: TRBJ2-7; abundance: .; CDR3nt: TGCGCCAGCAGCTCCTATTGGGGCCGTTCTCAGGAGTACTTC; CDR3aa: CASSSYWGRSQEYF
d_gene: TRBD1; v_gene: TRBV6-5; j_gene: TRBJ1-1; abundance: .; CDR3nt: TGTGCCAGCAGTTACCCGACAGGGGGGAACACTGAAGCTTTCTTT; CDR3aa: CASSYPTGGNTEAFF
d_gene: .; v_gene: TRBV5-1; j_gene: TRBJ1-1; abundance: .; CDR3nt: TGCGCCAGCAGCTTGACAATGAACACTGAAGCTTTCTTT; CDR3aa: CASSLTMNTEAFF
d_gene: TRBD2; v_gene: TRBV7-6; j_gene: TRBJ2-3; abundance: .; CDR3nt: TGTGCCAGCAGCTTAGAAGCGGGAGTCGTAGATACGCAGTATTTT; CDR3aa: CASSLEAGVVDTQYF
d_gene: TRBD1; v_gene: TRBV27; j_gene: TRBJ1-5; abundance: few; CDR3nt: TGTGCCAGCAGTTTTGACAGGGGGGGGCCCCAGCATTTT; CDR3aa: CASSFDRGGPQHF
d_gene: TRBD2; v_gene: TRBV7-9; j_gene: TRBJ2-3; abundance: .; CDR3nt: TGTGCCAGCAGCTCGCCCACTAGCGGGCATTCCACAGATACGCAGTATTTT; CDR3aa: CASSSPTSGHSTDTQYF
d_gene: TRBD2; v_gene: TRBV4-2; j_gene: TRBJ2-2; abundance: .; CDR3nt: TGTGCCAGCAGCCAAGTAGGTGGGGGGGCCGGGGAGCTGTTTTTT; CDR3aa: CASSQVGGGAGELFF
d_gene: .; v_gene: TRBV28; j_gene: TRBJ2-3; abundance: .; CDR3nt: TGTGCCAGCGCCCCCACTAGCACAGATACGCAGTATTTT; CDR3aa: CASAPTSTDTQYF
d_gene: TRBD1; v_gene: TRBV7-9; j_gene: TRBJ2-7; abundance: once; CDR3nt: TGTGCCAGCAGCAGAGGAGTTACAGGGGGCCACGAGCAGTACTTC; CDR3aa: CASSRGVTGGHEQYF
d_gene: TRBD2; v_gene: TRBV5-3; j_gene: TRBJ2-1; abundance: .; CDR3nt: TGTGCCAGAAGCTTGACTAGCGGGAGGAGTCGGAACAATGAGCAGTTCTTC; CDR3aa: CARSLTSGRSRNNEQFF
d_gene: TRBD2; v_gene: TRBV2; j_gene: TRBJ2-5; abundance: .; CDR3nt: TGTGCCAGCAGCCGAGGACTAGCGGGGGGGGAAGAGACCCAGTACTTC; CDR3aa: CASSRGLAGGEETQYF
d_gene: .; v_gene: TRBV21-1; j_gene: TRBJ1-1; abundance: .; CDR3nt: TGTGCCAGCATCGCGGACAGCATGAACACTGAAGCTTTCTTT; CDR3aa: CASIADSMNTEAFF